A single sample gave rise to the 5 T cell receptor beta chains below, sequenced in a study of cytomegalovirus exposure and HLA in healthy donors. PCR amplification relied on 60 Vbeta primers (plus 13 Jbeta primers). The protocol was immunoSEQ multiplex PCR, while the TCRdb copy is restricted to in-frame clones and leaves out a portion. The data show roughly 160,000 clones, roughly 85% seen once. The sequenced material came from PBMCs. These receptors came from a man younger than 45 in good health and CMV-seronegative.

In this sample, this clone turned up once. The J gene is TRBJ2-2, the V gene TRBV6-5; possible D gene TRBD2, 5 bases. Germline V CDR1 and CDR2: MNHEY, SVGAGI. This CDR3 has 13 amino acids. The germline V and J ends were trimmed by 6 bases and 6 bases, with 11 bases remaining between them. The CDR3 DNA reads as TGTGCCAGCAGCTCCCCCGGGGCCGGGGAGCTGTTTTTT. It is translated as CASSSPGAGELFF.

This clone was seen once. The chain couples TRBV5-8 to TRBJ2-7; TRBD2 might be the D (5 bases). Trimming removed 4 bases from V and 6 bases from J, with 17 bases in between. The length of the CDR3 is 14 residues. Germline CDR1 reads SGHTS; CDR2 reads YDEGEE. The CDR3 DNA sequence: TGTGCCAGCAGCGCCTTAGAGGGCCCGGTCGAGCAGTACTTC. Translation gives CASSALEGPVEQYF.

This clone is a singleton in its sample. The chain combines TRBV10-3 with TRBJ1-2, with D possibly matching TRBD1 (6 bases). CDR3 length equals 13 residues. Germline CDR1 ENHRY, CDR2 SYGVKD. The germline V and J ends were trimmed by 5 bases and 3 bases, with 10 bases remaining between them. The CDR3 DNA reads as TGTGCCATCAGTTCACAGGGTTACTATGGCTACACCTTC. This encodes CAISSQGYYGYTF.

The chain's CDR3 is CAFGHGSGNQPQHF. CDR3 bases: TGTGCCTTTGGACACGGTTCTGGCAATCAGCCCCAGCATTTT. The chain couples TRBV30 to TRBJ1-5; possible D gene TRBD1, 5 bases. CDR1 is GTSNPN, CDR2 SVGIG, per germline (reference sequence). V was trimmed by 7 bases and J by 2 bases, leaving 15 bases between them. This CDR3 comprises 14 residues.

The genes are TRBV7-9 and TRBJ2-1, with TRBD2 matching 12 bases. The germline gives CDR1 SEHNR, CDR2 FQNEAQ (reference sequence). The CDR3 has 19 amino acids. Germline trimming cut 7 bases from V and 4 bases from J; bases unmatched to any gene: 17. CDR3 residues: CASTSRGKRTSGTYNEQFF. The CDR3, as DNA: TGTGCCAGCACCTCGAGGGGCAAAAGGACTAGCGGGACATACAATGAGCAGTTCTTC.